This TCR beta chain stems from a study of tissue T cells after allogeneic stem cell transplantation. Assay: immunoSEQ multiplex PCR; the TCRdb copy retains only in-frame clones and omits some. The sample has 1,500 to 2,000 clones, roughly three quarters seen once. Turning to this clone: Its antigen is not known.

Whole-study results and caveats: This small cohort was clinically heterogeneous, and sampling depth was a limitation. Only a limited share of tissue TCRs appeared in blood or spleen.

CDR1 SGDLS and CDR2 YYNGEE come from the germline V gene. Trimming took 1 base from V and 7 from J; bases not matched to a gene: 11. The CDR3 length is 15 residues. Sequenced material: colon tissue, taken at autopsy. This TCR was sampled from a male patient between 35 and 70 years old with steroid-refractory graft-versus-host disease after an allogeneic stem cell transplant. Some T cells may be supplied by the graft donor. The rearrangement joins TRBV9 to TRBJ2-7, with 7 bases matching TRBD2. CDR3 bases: TGTGCCAGCAGCGTAAGCCCAGCGGGGCTGGGGGAGCAGTACTTC. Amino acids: CASSVSPAGLGEQYF.